The 23 T cell receptor beta chains below come from one sample, sequenced in a study of control samples from healthy donors and cancer patients. Data came from immunoSEQ multiplex PCR; TCRdb stores just in-frame clones and leaves some out. The repertoire has fewer than 150,000 clones, 90% of them found once; the top ten carry roughly 2.7%. Sequenced sample: blood. These receptors were collected from a man between 18 and 35 years old in good health.

The chain has TRBV5-4 and TRBJ2-3; TRBD2 might be the D (5 bases). Trimming took off 2 bases at V and 2 bases at J, with 9 bases between the two ends. The CDR3 covers 14 residues. Germline loops: CDR1 SGHNT, CDR2 YYREEE (reference sequence). The CDR3 protein is CASSFVANTDTQYF. The CDR3 DNA follows: TGTGCCAGCAGCTTTGTAGCGAACACAGATACGCAGTATTTT.

This rearrangement joins TRBV3-1 (or the pseudogene TRBV3-2) to TRBJ2-5; 7 bases agree with TRBD2. V shed 5 bases, J shed 5 bases, and the junction held 11 bases outside the gene matches. The CDR3 has 15 amino acids. In germline, CDR1 is LGHDT, CDR2 YNNKEL (reference sequence). The CDR3 here is CASSYLGGPAETQYF. CDR3 DNA sequence: TGTGCCAGCAGCTACTTGGGAGGGCCGGCGGAGACCCAGTACTTC.

Regarding this clone: One junction end disagrees with the germline gene, perhaps due to a read error. The chain employs TRBV27 and TRBJ2-7, with 9 positions matching TRBD1. Germline CDR1 MNHEY, CDR2 SMNVEV (reference sequence). There are 13 residues in the CDR3. CDR3 in amino acids: CASSPGTGNSIVF. As DNA, the CDR3 is TGTGCCAGCAGTCCGGGGACAGGGAACAGTATTGTCTTC.

The chain links TRBV10-3 to TRBJ2-1; the match to TRBD1 covers 12 bases. The CDR3 sequence is 18 residues long. Germline V CDR1 and CDR2: ENHRY, SYGVKD. V gave up 10 bases and J gave up 1 base; unmatched junction bases: 14. This CDR3 is CATGFPGQGARSYNEQFF. DNA of the CDR3: TGTGCCACCGGGTTTCCGGGACAGGGGGCGCGATCCTACAATGAGCAGTTCTTC.

The V call is TRBV6-6, the J call TRBJ1-5; D gene uncertain. CDR3 size: 14 residues. CDR1 and CDR2 from the germline V gene are MNHNY and SVGAGI (reference sequence). V lost 4 bases, J lost 6 bases, and 13 bases lay in between. The CDR3: CASSSQPFSQPQHF. The CDR3 DNA is TGTGCCAGCAGTTCCCAACCGTTCTCTCAGCCCCAGCATTTT.

This chain links TRBV7-6 with TRBJ2-5, with D perhaps matching TRBD1 or TRBD2 (5 bases each). Germline V CDR1 and CDR2: SGHVS, FNYEAQ. Trimming removed 5 bases at V and 5 bases at J, with 18 bases between. The CDR3 length is 15 residues. CDR3 in DNA: TGTGCCAGCAGCACCAATTCAGGGACCGGTGAGACCCAGTACTTC. This encodes CASSTNSGTGETQYF.

The chain combines TRBV27 with TRBJ1-1; D not certain. The length of the CDR3 is 21 residues. V shed 4 bases and J shed 0 bases, with 30 bases lying between them. Germline CDR1 and CDR2: MNHEY and SMNVEV (reference sequence). The CDR3 loop is CASSSLWMMRRVGEVNTEAFF. The CDR3 DNA follows: TGTGCCAGCAGTTCTTTATGGATGATGCGACGTGTTGGGGAGGTGAACACTGAAGCTTTCTTT.

The chain has TRBV9 and TRBJ2-3; 7 positions agree with TRBD2. The germline V gene encodes CDR1 SGDLS and CDR2 YYNGEE. The CDR3 runs 18 residues. The J segment lost 3 bases and the V segment lost 0 bases, leaving 13 bases of the junction unmatched. The CDR3 loop is CASSVAGLAAIKTDTQYF. CDR3 in DNA: TGTGCCAGCAGCGTAGCTGGCCTAGCGGCGATAAAGACAGATACGCAGTATTTT.

The rearrangement uses TRBV5-1 and TRBJ1-4, with D possibly TRBD1 on 5 matching bases. Germline assignment: CDR1 SGHRS and CDR2 YFSETQ. Trimming pared 4 bases from V and 0 bases from J, leaving 13 bases between. The CDR3 extends over 16 amino acids. CDR3 sequence reads: CASSVNRFATNEKLFF. CDR3 in DNA: TGCGCCAGCAGCGTAAACAGGTTTGCAACTAATGAAAAACTGTTTTTT.

A word on this clone: Other DNA sequences in the sample encode the same CDR3. The rearrangement joins TRBV10-1 to TRBJ1-1; D unresolved. V was trimmed by 2 bases and J by 0 bases, leaving 7 bases between them. The V gene's germline CDR1 is WNHNN and CDR2 SYGVQD (reference sequence). This CDR3 region has 14 residues. CDR3: CASSEGSLNTEAFF. The CDR3 DNA reads TGCGCCAGCAGTGAGGGTAGCCTGAACACTGAAGCTTTCTTT.

The chain carries TRBV6-5 and TRBJ2-1; D unclear. V gave up 4 bases and J gave up 3 bases, with 7 bases separating them. This CDR3 is 13 amino acids long. From germline, CDR1 is MNHEY and CDR2 SVGAGI. The CDR3 nucleotides are TGTGCCAGCAGTTCCACGATCTACAATGAGCAGTTCTTC. As protein: CASSSTIYNEQFF.

The chain couples TRBV6-5 to TRBJ2-1; TRBD2 aligns across 9 bases. V was pared by 6 bases and J by 6 bases, with 9 bases of the junction left unmatched. Germline CDR1 reads MNHEY; CDR2 reads SVGAGI. The CDR3 sequence is 15 residues long. The CDR3 DNA reads as TGTGCCAGCAGGGACCCGGGACTAGCCGCCAATGAGCAGTTCTTC. It is translated as CASRDPGLAANEQFF.

The CDR3 here is CASSDLGNTGELFF. The CDR3 nucleotides read TGTGCCAGCAGTGATTTGGGGAACACCGGGGAGCTGTTTTTT. This rearrangement joins TRBV25-1 to TRBJ2-2; D not resolved. V was trimmed by 3 bases and J by 1 base, leaving 6 bases between them. This CDR3 region has 14 residues. Germline assignment: CDR1 MGHDK and CDR2 SYGVNS.

V is TRBV24-1 and J is TRBJ1-2; 7 bases agree with TRBD1. The CDR3 totals 16 residues. The germline gives CDR1 KGHDR, CDR2 SFDVKD. Germline trimming cut 4 bases from V and 5 bases from J; bases unmatched to any gene: 12. CDR3 nucleotides: TGTGCCACCAGTGACCCTAGACAGGGTGGCAAGTATGGCTACACCTTC. Translating gives CATSDPRQGGKYGYTF.

The chain employs TRBV5-6 and TRBJ2-1; either TRBD1 or TRBD2 may fit D (5 bases each). Germline V gives CDR1 SGHDT, CDR2 YYEEEE. CDR3 length: 14 amino acids. V was shortened by 2 bases and J by 3 bases, with 9 bases between the two germline ends. CDR3 amino acids: CASSLDGGYNEQFF. DNA for the CDR3: TGTGCCAGCAGCTTAGATGGGGGCTACAATGAGCAGTTCTTC.

In its sample, this clone was seen a few times. J is TRBJ1-2 and V is TRBV6-5; D remains unclear. The CDR3 length is 15 residues. Germline CDR1 reads MNHEY; CDR2 reads SVGAGI. Trimming stripped 0 bases from V and 5 bases from J, with 13 bases between. The CDR3 DNA sequence: TGTGCCAGCAGTTACTCGGTATCAGCTTCATATGGCTACACCTTC. Amino acids: CASSYSVSASYGYTF.

A few counts support this clone. The chain couples TRBV6-4 to TRBJ2-3; 11 bases line up with TRBD2. The V segment lost 4 bases and the J segment 2 bases; nucleotides outside the gene matches: 2. Per germline, CDR1 MRHNA and CDR2 SNTAGT. This CDR3 has 15 amino acids. The CDR3 loop reads CASSVSGGATDTQYF. The CDR3 DNA is TGTGCCAGCAGTGTTAGCGGGGGGGCCACAGATACGCAGTATTTT.

This sequence joins TRBV7-9 and TRBJ1-3; 7 positions agree with TRBD1. The V segment lost 6 bases and the J segment 2 bases; nucleotides outside the gene matches: 7. Germline-derived CDR1 and CDR2 are SEHNR and FQNEAQ (reference sequence). The CDR3 is 15 amino acids. The CDR3: CASSSPDRAGNTIYF. The CDR3 DNA sequence: TGTGCCAGCAGTTCGCCTGACAGGGCTGGAAACACCATATATTTT.

This clone was detected a few times. The V gene is TRBV10-2, the J gene TRBJ2-7, with 9 bases lining up with TRBD2. Looked up from germline, CDR1 is WSHSY and CDR2 is SAAADI. V trimming: 7 bases; J trimming: 4 bases; junction bases outside the gene matches: 14. The length of the CDR3 is 16 residues. The CDR3 sequence: CASIPQGPSGTYEQYV. The CDR3 nucleotides read TGCGCCAGCATCCCCCAGGGGCCTAGCGGGACGTACGAGCAGTACGTC.

The table lists this clone with a count of one. The chain employs TRBV18 and TRBJ2-2; TRBD2 aligns across 9 bases. The length of the CDR3 is 16 residues. Germline V gives CDR1 KGHSH, CDR2 LQKENI. With 5 bases clipped from V and 1 base from J, the junction kept 5 bases outside the gene matches. CDR3 nucleotides: TGTGCCAGCTCATCAGGGACTAGCTTGAACACCGGGGAGCTGTTTTTT. Translated, it gives CASSSGTSLNTGELFF.

The J gene is TRBJ1-6, the V gene TRBV7-8; weak D call: TRBD1 (5 bases). V lost 1 base and J lost 3, with 10 bases in between. CDR1 SGHVS and CDR2 FQNEAQ come from the germline V gene. This CDR3 comprises 16 residues. In DNA, the CDR3 is TGTGCCAGCAGCTTAGGGGCAGGGAACTATAATTCACCCCTCCACTTT. This encodes CASSLGAGNYNSPLHF.

The chain recombines TRBV12-3 or TRBV12-4 with TRBJ2-1; 12 bases align to TRBD2. Unmatched junction bases numbered 5, after V lost 8 bases and J lost 9 bases. This CDR3 region has 13 residues. CDR3 amino acids: CASRLAGVVEQFF. The CDR3 nucleotides are TGTGCCAGCCGACTAGCGGGAGTGGTTGAGCAGTTCTTC.

Note on this clone: Other DNA variants within this sample encode the same CDR3. The chain joins TRBV18 to TRBJ2-5; D gene ambiguous. V dropped 1 base and J dropped 5 bases, with 2 bases sitting between them. The CDR3 loop spans 11 amino acids. Germline values: CDR1 KGHSH, CDR2 LQKENI. CDR3: CASSPLETQYF. As DNA, the CDR3 is TGTGCCAGCTCACCACTCGAGACCCAGTACTTC.